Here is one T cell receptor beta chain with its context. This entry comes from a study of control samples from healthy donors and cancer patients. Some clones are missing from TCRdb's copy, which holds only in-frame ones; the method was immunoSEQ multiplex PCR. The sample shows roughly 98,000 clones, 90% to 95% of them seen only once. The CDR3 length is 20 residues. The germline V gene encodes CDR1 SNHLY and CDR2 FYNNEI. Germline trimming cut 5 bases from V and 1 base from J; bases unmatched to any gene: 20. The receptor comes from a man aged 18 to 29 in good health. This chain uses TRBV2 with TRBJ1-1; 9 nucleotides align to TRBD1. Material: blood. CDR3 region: CASSPNRGTGSSVRNTEAFF. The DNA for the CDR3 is TGTGCCAGCAGTCCAAATCGGGGGACAGGGTCGTCTGTCCGGAACACTGAAGCTTTCTTT.